This entry is about one T cell receptor (beta chain). V was shortened by 3 bases and J by 6 bases, with 18 bases between the two germline ends. The CDR3 spans 16 residues. Per the germline V gene, CDR1 is SGHNT and CDR2 is YYREEE (reference sequence). What the recovered Cohort 3 donors had was two negative PCRs, clearance, or symptom resolution. The repertoire was sequenced with immunoSEQ multiplex PCR; TCRdb's copy has only in-frame clones and lacks some. The sample carries about 270,000 clones, roughly nine tenths recorded once. These data are taken from a study of blood T cell repertoires in COVID-19. Study-wide context: Some COVID-19 samples were acute and others convalescent; all came from the United States, Italy and Spain.

This sequence joins TRBV5-4 and TRBJ2-2, with a tentative D call TRBD1 (6 bases). Sequenced sample: PBMCs or T cells enriched from blood (not recorded which). This TCR was sampled from a woman aged 18-29 years who had recovered from COVID-19. The CDR3 coding sequence is TGTGCCAGCAGCTCGAAGGGGGTCTCTCCGGCCGGGGAGCTGTTTTTT. Its translation: CASSSKGVSPAGELFF.